This TCR beta chain was recorded in a study of T cell responses to AZD1222 COVID-19 vaccine. The protocol was immunoSEQ multiplex PCR, while the TCRdb copy is restricted to in-frame clones and leaves out a portion. Of 75,000 to 100,000 clones listed, more than 85% are singletons. Notes on this clone: Its matching antigen is unknown.

CDR1 is SGHTA, CDR2 FQGNSA, per germline. Trimming removed 4 bases from V and 1 base from J; junction bases left unmatched: 4. The CDR3 extends over 15 amino acids. Regarding the study as a whole: Just a handful of people given AZD1222 tested seropositive at baseline. Within unmutated variant regions lay the reported targets of nearly half of spike-specific TCRs.

The sequence was collected from an adult in good health. This rearrangement joins TRBV7-2 to TRBJ1-1; TRBD1 matches at 9 bases. The sample in question was peripheral blood, obtained on day 0 of AZD1222 vaccination. The CDR3 DNA reads TGTGCCAGCAGCTGGGGACAGGGAAGGAACACTGAAGCTTTCTTT. Translated: CASSWGQGRNTEAFF.